Listed below are T cell receptor beta chains from one sample, sequenced in a study of blood T cell repertoires in COVID-19. TCRdb keeps only in-frame clones here, not all; method: immunoSEQ multiplex PCR. The sample has hundreds of thousands of clones, about 86% seen once; the top ten hold 5% to 6%. Sequencing used peripheral blood. Source of these receptors: a man aged 80 or over with acute or convalescent COVID-19. Each CDR3 is given with its conserved first and last residue. The D gene is left open where the match is weak. Expanded clones are given a class, and other clones once, few, many or no size at all.

clone size	V gene	J gene	D gene	CDR3 DNA	CDR3 protein
.	TRBV6-2/TRBV6-3	TRBJ1-2	.	TGTGCCAGCAGTTACAGGGCAGGGTATGGCTACACCTTC	CASSYRAGYGYTF
.	TRBV6-1	TRBJ2-7	.	TGTGCCAGCAGTGAGACACCTTCCTACGAGCAGTACTTC	CASSETPSYEQYF
.	TRBV19	TRBJ2-3	TRBD2	TGTGCCAGTAGTACGGGAAGCGGGGCTAGCACAGATACGCAGTATTTT	CASSTGSGASTDTQYF
.	TRBV5-6	TRBJ1-1	.	TGTGCCAGCAGTCGGGTGGGAGTGAACACTGAAGCTTTCTTT	CASSRVGVNTEAFF
.	TRBV7-2	TRBJ2-1	TRBD2	TGTGCCAGCAGCGCGGGGACTAGCGGGTTTTACAATGAGCAGTTCTTC	CASSAGTSGFYNEQFF
.	TRBV3-1/TRBV3-2	TRBJ2-7	.	TGTGCCAGCAGCAAAGAGGGACTCTCCTACGAGCAGTACTTC	CASSKEGLSYEQYF
few	TRBV30	TRBJ1-1	.	TGTGCCTGGCGCCGAGCCTGGGAAGCTTTCTTT	CAWRRAWEAFF
.	TRBV5-1	TRBJ2-5	.	TGCGCCAGCAGCGAGTCTGTTAACCAAGAGACCCAGTACTTC	CASSESVNQETQYF
few	TRBV5-1	TRBJ2-7	.	TGCGCCAGCAGCTTGGCGGCAGGAACCGAGCAGTACTTC	CASSLAAGTEQYF
.	TRBV2	TRBJ2-7	TRBD1	TGTGCCAGCAGTGGAGGACAGGGGCAAACTTCCTACGAGCAGTACTTC	CASSGGQGQTSYEQYF
few	TRBV5-1	TRBJ2-7	TRBD1	TGCGCCAGCAGTGGGACAGGCAGCGAGCAGTACTTC	CASSGTGSEQYF
.	TRBV28	TRBJ2-7	.	TGTGCCAGCAGTTTAGAAGACAGGATCGAGCAGTACTTC	CASSLEDRIEQYF
.	TRBV6-5	TRBJ1-5	TRBD1	TGTGCCAGCAGCCAAACAGGGGTGGAGAGTCAGCCCCAGCATTTT	CASSQTGVESQPQHF
.	TRBV6-6	TRBJ1-2	TRBD1	TGTGCCAGCAGTTCCCGGGACAGGGGTAACTATGGCTACACCTTC	CASSSRDRGNYGYTF
once	TRBV12-3/TRBV12-4	TRBJ2-3	.	TGTGCCATCAGGGCTAGCGTAGATACGCAGTATTTT	CAIRASVDTQYF
.	TRBV6-6	TRBJ2-4	TRBD1	TGTGCCAGCAGTCAACGGGACAGCCTAGCCAAAAACATTCAGTACTTC	CASSQRDSLAKNIQYF
.	TRBV24-1	TRBJ2-1	.	TGTGCCACCAGTGAGGCAGGGGGGTACAATGAGCAGTTCTTC	CATSEAGGYNEQFF
.	TRBV7-2	TRBJ2-2	TRBD1	TGTGCCAGCAGCTTTGACAGGGTAGGGACCGGGGAGCTGTTTTTT	CASSFDRVGTGELFF
.	TRBV29-1	TRBJ2-3	TRBD2	TGCAGCGTTACCGGGACTAGCGGGGGCACAGATACGCAGTATTTT	CSVTGTSGGTDTQYF
.	TRBV5-1	TRBJ1-1	TRBD1	TGCGCCAGCAGCTTACTACCGGGACAGGTGAACACTGAAGCTTTCTTT	CASSLLPGQVNTEAFF
once	TRBV20-1	TRBJ2-5	TRBD2	TGCAGTGCTAGTACCGGGACTAGCGGTCGCGAGACCCAGTACTTC	CSASTGTSGRETQYF
few	TRBV15	TRBJ2-3	TRBD2	TGTGCCACCAGCGCCCGGACTAGCGCTAGCACAGATACGCAGTATTTT	CATSARTSASTDTQYF
.	TRBV7-2	TRBJ2-1	TRBD2	TGTGCCAGCAGCCCATTACTAGCGGGGGGGAGCAATGAGCAGTTCTTC	CASSPLLAGGSNEQFF
.	TRBV11-2	TRBJ2-7	.	TGTGCCAGCAGCTTAGATCAGCGTTCCGGGATTTTCTACGAGCAGTACTTC	CASSLDQRSGIFYEQYF
few	TRBV2	TRBJ1-5	.	TGTGCCAGCAGTGAAGGGGGCCAGGGATATAGCAATCAGCCCCAGCATTTT	CASSEGGQGYSNQPQHF